These 5 T cell receptor beta chains originate from one sample sequenced in a study of radiation and T cells in renal cell carcinoma. Documented time point: blood 2 weeks post-SBRT. Treatment noted: 15 Gy SBRT to primary tumor, nephrectomy 4 weeks later. Using immunoSEQ multiplex PCR, the repertoire was profiled, and TCRdb retains in-frame clones only, with some absent. The profile shows some 120,000 clones, 80% to 90% of them singletons. The starting material was blood, obtained from a patient whose treatment included radiotherapy and nephrectomy. Receptors originate from a woman aged 60-70 years with renal cell carcinoma.

The chain uses TRBV6-4 and TRBJ1-2, with TRBD1 identical over 7 bases. J was trimmed by 8 bases and V by 5 bases; bases with no gene match: 8. Germline lookup yields CDR1 MRHNA and CDR2 SNTAGT. CDR3 size: 13 residues. CDR3 in amino acids: CASSQPTGDGYTF. CDR3 in DNA: TGTGCCAGCAGTCAGCCTACAGGGGACGGCTACACCTTC.

The genes are TRBV2 and TRBJ1-3; the D gene is possibly TRBD1 (5 bases). The CDR3 is 14 residues long. Trimming took 1 base from V and 5 from J, leaving 9 bases between them. The germline V gene has CDR1 SNHLY and CDR2 FYNNEI. The chain's CDR3 is CASSEGGTRNTIYF. CDR3 coding DNA: TGTGCCAGCAGTGAAGGGGGGACCAGAAACACCATATATTTT.

As concerns this clone: Lacking the conserved final phenylalanine or tryptophan, this CDR3 likely reflects a read error. The DNA is omitted, as the CDR3 cannot be located on it reliably, and the CDR3 follows TCRdb's listing. CDR3 sequence: CASSLGAGGSYEL. The chain employs TRBV5-1 and TRBJ1-2; TRBD1 was called by the table and not checked on the DNA. The CDR3 adds up to 13 amino acids, both ends counted. Per the germline V gene, CDR1 is SGHRS and CDR2 is YFSETQ.

This clone has more than one count but fewer than ten. This sequence joins TRBV29-1 and TRBJ1-1; D might be TRBD1 (5 bases). The germline V gene encodes CDR1 SQVTM and CDR2 ANQGSEA. V lost 7 bases to trimming and J lost 4 bases, with 16 bases between them. CDR3 length equals 13 residues. CDR3 sequence reads: CSAIRVGGTEAFF. The DNA for the CDR3 is TGCAGCGCAATCAGGGTTGGGGGCACTGAAGCTTTCTTT.

CDR3 sequence reads: CASRRTGSDYQPQHF. The CDR3 nucleotides read TGTGCCAGCAGAAGGACCGGATCCGATTATCAGCCCCAGCATTTT. V is TRBV28 and J is TRBJ1-5; D ambiguous. Germline CDR1 reads MDHEN; CDR2 reads SYDVKM. This CDR3 region has 15 residues. Deletions cut 6 bases from V and 5 bases from J, with 17 bases between.